Below, 17 T cell receptor beta chains from the same sample are listed, as sequenced in a study of cytomegalovirus exposure and HLA in healthy donors. It was with 60 Vbeta and 13 Jbeta primers that the PCR ran. Clones were sequenced by immunoSEQ multiplex PCR, and TCRdb holds only the in-frame ones, with some missing. The table has about 150,000 clones, less than 10% seen once. The sequenced sample was PBMCs. All receptors come from a middle-aged man in good health and CMV-seronegative.

This clone appeared a few times. The V and J genes are TRBV7-9 and TRBJ2-5; D might be TRBD2 (6 bases). With the DNA end fitting TRBJ2-7 better, the J assignment may be wrong. Germline CDR1 and CDR2: SEHNR and FQNEAQ (reference sequence). The CDR3 loop spans 14 amino acids. The CDR3 sequence: CASSLTGGWYEQYF. CDR3 coding DNA: TGTGCCAGCAGCTTAACCGGGGGTTGGTACGAGCAGTACTTC.

The V and J genes are TRBV7-8 and TRBJ1-2; 10 nucleotides agree with TRBD1. The CDR3 contains 15 residues. Per the germline V gene, CDR1 is SGHVS and CDR2 is FQNEAQ. V dropped 4 bases and J dropped 7; count of bases not matched to a gene: 9. The DNA of the CDR3 is TGTGCCAGCAGCTCCCGGGACAGGGGATTTCGTGGCTACACCTTC. It codes for CASSSRDRGFRGYTF.

This clone came up a few times. This chain joins TRBV25-1 and TRBJ2-5; 11 bases line up with TRBD2. Germline V gene sequence: CDR1 MGHDK, CDR2 SYGVNS. CDR3 length: 15 amino acids. Trimming took 3 bases from V and 5 from J; bases not matched to a gene: 5. DNA of the CDR3: TGTGCCAGCAGTGATAGTAGCGGGGGGGCGGAGACCCAGTACTTC. Its translation is CASSDSSGGAETQYF.

The chain links TRBV19 to TRBJ1-1, with TRBD1 matching over 8 bases. V lost 6 bases to trimming and J lost 8 bases; unmatched junction nucleotides: 8. The germline gives CDR1 LNHDA, CDR2 SQIVND (reference sequence). The CDR3 is 13 residues long. CDR3 amino acids: CASRTGDVVEAFF. In DNA form, the CDR3 reads TGTGCCAGTAGGACAGGGGATGTCGTAGAAGCTTTCTTT.

This sequence joins TRBV10-3 and TRBJ2-7; TRBD1 agrees at 9 bases. Germline V CDR1 and CDR2: ENHRY, SYGVKD. The CDR3 is made up of 15 amino acids. Trimming cost V 6 bases and J 0 bases; bases outside gene matches: 6. The DNA for the CDR3 is TGTGCCATCAGCCCCGGGACAGGGCTCTCCTACGAGCAGTACTTC. Its translation: CAISPGTGLSYEQYF.

The chain is built from TRBV28 and TRBJ1-4; no definite D call. Trimming removed 1 base from V and 0 bases from J, with 9 bases in between. The CDR3 consists of 16 residues. Germline CDR1 and CDR2: MDHEN and SYDVKM. The CDR3 here is CASSLYSPTTNEKLFF. The CDR3 DNA follows: TGTGCCAGCAGTTTATACAGCCCAACAACTAATGAAAAACTGTTTTTT.

This rearrangement joins TRBV2 to TRBJ2-3, with D possibly TRBD2 on 6 matching bases. Trimming removed 0 bases at V and 0 bases at J, with 10 bases between. In germline, CDR1 is SNHLY, CDR2 FYNNEI. The CDR3 runs 16 residues. CDR3 in amino acids: CASSEALATSTDTQYF. Here the CDR3 DNA reads TGTGCCAGCAGTGAAGCGCTAGCGACCAGCACAGATACGCAGTATTTT.

Concerning this clone itself: The junction departs from the called germline gene at one end, perhaps through a read error. The J gene is TRBJ2-5, the V gene TRBV4-2; 9 nucleotides line up with TRBD2. The CDR3 runs 16 residues. Germline-derived CDR1 and CDR2 are LGHNA and YNFKEQ. The CDR3 spells CASSKVSSGTAETQYF. In DNA form, the CDR3 reads TGTGCCAGCAGCAAAGTGTCTAGCGGGACCGCTGAGACGCAGTACTTC.

The chain couples TRBV19 to TRBJ2-3; 7 positions match TRBD2. Germline loops: CDR1 LNHDA, CDR2 SQIVND (reference sequence). Trimming removed 8 bases from V and 5 bases from J; junction bases left unmatched: 13. The CDR3 consists of 15 residues. Here the CDR3 DNA reads TGTGCCAGTGGCCCCGGGGGGATATCGATAGATACGCAGTATTTT. Residues: CASGPGGISIDTQYF.

There are a few counts of this clone. DNA of the CDR3: TGTGCCAGCAGTTACAGGGGACAGGGGAATGAAAAACTGTTTTTT. Its translation is CASSYRGQGNEKLFF. The chain carries TRBV6-6 and TRBJ1-4; 10 bases align to TRBD1. The CDR3 length is 15 residues. With V trimmed by 2 bases and J by 5 bases, 2 bases remained unmatched. CDR1 is MNHNY and CDR2 is SVGAGI in the germline V gene (reference sequence).

V is TRBV19 and J is TRBJ1-4; D is possibly TRBD1 (6 bases). This CDR3 region has 14 residues. From germline, CDR1 is LNHDA and CDR2 SQIVND (reference sequence). With 5 bases removed from V and 3 bases from J, the gap between germline ends came to 10 bases. This CDR3 is CASSQQGANEKLFF. The CDR3 region has the DNA TGTGCCAGTAGTCAACAGGGAGCTAATGAAAAACTGTTTTTT.

This clone was detected only once. J is TRBJ2-2 and V is TRBV11-3; D perhaps matches TRBD1 (8 bases). V lost 5 bases, J lost 2 bases, and 15 bases lay in between. The CDR3 runs 16 residues. The germline V gene encodes CDR1 SGHNT and CDR2 YENEEA. CDR3 bases: TGTGCCAGCAGCCAAGCGGGACAGGCCAACACCGGGGAGCTGTTTTTT. This sequence encodes CASSQAGQANTGELFF.

This clone was seen only a few times. The chain couples TRBV28 to TRBJ1-5; TRBD1 aligns across 9 bases. There are 15 residues in the CDR3. V dropped 5 bases and J dropped 1; count of bases not matched to a gene: 3. Germline V gene lookup returns CDR1 MDHEN and CDR2 SYDVKM. This CDR3 is CASSPGTGSNQPQHF. The CDR3 nucleotides read TGTGCCAGCAGTCCTGGGACAGGGAGCAATCAGCCCCAGCATTTT.

Only a few counts were recorded for this clone. The chain links TRBV6-1 to TRBJ2-6, with 9 nucleotides matching TRBD2. V was clipped by 4 bases and J by 4 bases; unmatched bases: 5. CDR1 MNHNS and CDR2 SASEGT come from the germline V gene. The CDR3 sequence is 16 residues long. The CDR3 bases are TGTGCCAGCAGTGCCGGCGGGGGGGTAGGGGCCAACGTCCTGACTTTC. Translated, it gives CASSAGGGVGANVLTF.

This clone was counted between two and nine times. The chain uses TRBV9 and TRBJ1-1; D is unclear. The CDR3 is made up of 13 amino acids. In germline, CDR1 is SGDLS, CDR2 YYNGEE. The ends were cut back, 2 bases at V and 0 bases at J, with 5 bases in the middle. Here the CDR3 reads CASSVRVNTEAFF. The CDR3 DNA is TGTGCCAGCAGCGTGAGGGTGAACACTGAAGCTTTCTTT.

This chain joins TRBV19 and TRBJ1-5, with TRBD1 as a possible D gene (5 bases). V was pared by 4 bases and J by 4 bases, with 14 bases between. The V gene's germline CDR1 is LNHDA and CDR2 SQIVND (reference sequence). The CDR3 is 15 amino acids. CDR3 sequence: CASSRAGTGNQPQHF. The CDR3 bases are TGTGCCAGTAGTAGGGCGGGGACCGGGAATCAGCCCCAGCATTTT.

The chain joins TRBV28 to TRBJ2-2; 12 bases map to TRBD1. J gave up 1 base and V 6 bases, and 9 bases lay outside the gene matches. This CDR3 comprises 18 residues. Looked up from germline, CDR1 is MDHEN and CDR2 is SYDVKM. CDR3 DNA sequence: TGTGCCAGCAGGCCGGGACAGGGGGCCACTCTGAACACCGGGGAGCTGTTTTTT. Its translation is CASRPGQGATLNTGELFF.